This TCR beta chain appears in the sequencing data of a study of blood T cell repertoires in COVID-19. Original analysis: By means of reference gene primer amplification, nucleated cell counts were estimated. The method was immunoSEQ multiplex PCR; TCRdb's version includes in-frame clones alone and lacks a portion of them. The V and J calls and the clone size are those of that table, but D and trimming were determined from the DNA. The repertoire has about 200,000 clones, 80% to 90% of them found once; the top ten carry approximately 1.5%. With V trimmed by 3 bases and J by 4 bases, 7 bases remained unmatched. Germline V gene data show CDR1 as LGHDT and CDR2 as YNNKEL (reference sequence). CDR3 size: 16 residues.

This clonotype originated in a man between 18 and 35 years old with active or convalescent COVID-19. The chain links TRBV3-1 (or the pseudogene TRBV3-2) to TRBJ2-3, with 10 bases matching TRBD1. Sequenced: peripheral blood. The CDR3 DNA is TGTGCCAGCAGCCAGAAATCGGGACAGGGGTCAGATACGCAGTATTTT. It codes for CASSQKSGQGSDTQYF.